Listed here are 5 T cell receptor beta chains from one sample, sequenced in a study of cytomegalovirus exposure and HLA in healthy donors. This PCR relied on a set of 60 Vbeta primers and 13 Jbeta primers. Generated by immunoSEQ multiplex PCR, the TCRdb table keeps only in-frame clones and is missing some. The sample has some 190,000 clones, around 80% seen once; the top ten hold 1.1% to 1.5%. Sequenced material: PBMCs. These receptors all stem from a girl aged 10-17 years in good health and CMV-seropositive.

This clone was observed a handful of times. V and J are TRBV7-3 and TRBJ1-1; D not certain. The CDR3 covers 13 residues. The germline V gene has CDR1 SGHTA and CDR2 FQGTGA. The ends were cut back, 0 bases at V and 9 bases at J, with 11 bases in the middle. CDR3 residues: CASSLTARGKAFF. The CDR3 DNA sequence: TGTGCCAGCAGCTTAACGGCGAGAGGGAAAGCTTTCTTT. The variable domain in full, with the rest retrieved from reference TRBV7-3 and TRBJ1-1, is GAGVSQTPSNKVTEKGKYVELRCDPISGHTALYWYRQSLGQGPEFLIYFQGTGAADDSGLPNDRFFAVRPEGSVSTLKIQRTERGDSAVYLCASSLTARGKAFFGQGTRLTVV.

This CDR3 is CASSLGARGNNEQFF. The CDR3 region has the DNA TGTGCCAGCAGTTTAGGGGCCAGGGGGAACAATGAGCAGTTCTTC. The chain links TRBV28 to TRBJ2-1; 7 bases are shared with TRBD1. Looked up from germline, CDR1 is MDHEN and CDR2 is SYDVKM. V lost 2 bases and J lost 5; bases outside the gene matches: 6. The CDR3 covers 15 residues.

The rearrangement joins TRBV4-1 to TRBJ1-2; tentative D call: TRBD1 (5 bases). Trimming took off 1 base at V and 2 bases at J, with 8 bases between the two ends. The V gene's germline CDR1 is MGHRA and CDR2 YSYEKL. There are 14 residues in the CDR3. CDR3 region: CASSQVGLNYGYTF. The CDR3 region has the DNA TGCGCCAGCAGCCAAGTGGGGCTGAACTATGGCTACACCTTC.

This chain connects TRBV29-1 to TRBJ1-2; D possibly corresponds to TRBD1 (5 bases). V lost 5 bases to trimming and J lost 3 bases, with 10 bases between them. CDR3 length equals 12 residues. The germline CDR1 and CDR2 sequences are SQVTM and ANQGSEA. This chain's CDR3 is CSVHDSYYGYTF. The CDR3 DNA reads as TGCAGCGTTCATGACAGCTACTATGGCTACACCTTC.

This clone turned up a few times. J is TRBJ2-6 and V is TRBV9; D is perhaps TRBD1 (6 bases). CDR1 and CDR2 (germline): SGDLS, YYNGEE. V lost 4 bases, J lost 4 bases, and 12 bases lay in between. There are 15 residues in the CDR3. CDR3 residues: CASSLQGNGANVLTF. The CDR3 DNA sequence: TGTGCCAGCAGCTTACAGGGTAACGGGGCCAACGTCCTGACTTTC.